This T cell receptor beta chain originates from a study of T cell responses to AZD1222 COVID-19 vaccine. A remark on this clone: One junction end disagrees with the germline gene, perhaps due to a read error.

TCRdb's copy holds only in-frame clones and misses some; the assay was immunoSEQ multiplex PCR. Of about 130,000 clones detected, 90% appear once; the ten largest clones hold 6.9%. This CDR3 has 11 residues. This chain joins TRBV12-3 or TRBV12-4 and TRBJ1-5, with 9 bases fitting TRBD1. This TCR was recovered from an adult in good health. Sequencing was performed on peripheral blood, taken on day 0 of AZD1222 vaccination. The CDR3, as DNA: TGTGCCAGCAGCGCCGGGACAGGGTCGAATTTT. It yields the protein CASSAGTGSNF.